These 23 T cell receptor beta chains came from one sample sequenced in a study of CD8 T cells in Susac syndrome. Random hexamers primed reverse transcription of 0.5 to 1 ug RNA. TCRdb ran MiXCR on the immunoSEQ multiplex PCR reads and lists one entry per CDR3 protein. This sample yields tens of thousands of distinct CDR3 sequences, of which about 93% are seen a single time; roughly 0.59% belongs to the top ten. Sequenced material: CD8+ T cells from PBMCs. Receptors originate from a human donor with Susac syndrome.

The V gene is TRBV6-5, the J gene TRBJ2-5, with D uncertain. The ends were cut back, 2 bases at V and 9 bases at J, with 10 bases in the middle. The CDR3 is 12 residues long. CDR1 is MNHEY, CDR2 SVGAGI, per germline. The CDR3 sequence is CASSYGSGSQYF. The CDR3 coding sequence is TGTGCCAGCAGTTACGGGTCCGGGTCCCAGTACTTC.

This clonotype was picked up a small number of times. J is TRBJ2-7 and V is TRBV7-9; 7 nucleotides match TRBD1. The junction had 3 bases not matched to a gene; V was cut back by 7 bases and J by 3 bases. The germline V gene has CDR1 SEHNR and CDR2 FQNEAQ (reference sequence). CDR3 length equals 12 residues. CDR3 DNA: TGTGCCAGCACCAACAGGGGCTACGAGCAGTACTTC. Protein: CASTNRGYEQYF. Full variable domain (remainder filled in from reference TRBV7-9 and TRBJ2-7): DTGVSQNPRHKITKRGQNVTFRCDPISEHNRLYWYRQTLGQGPEFLTYFQNEAQLEKSRLLSDRFSAERPKGSFSTLEIQRTEQGDSAMYLCASTNRGYEQYFGPGTRLTVT.

The V gene is TRBV2, the J gene TRBJ2-3; D perhaps matches TRBD1 (5 bases). The germline CDR1 and CDR2 sequences are SNHLY and FYNNEI. Trimming stripped 10 bases from V and 4 bases from J, with 18 bases between. The CDR3 spans 14 residues. CDR3 amino acids: CAIPGKGGADTQYF. The CDR3 nucleotides read TGTGCCATCCCAGGGAAGGGTGGCGCAGATACGCAGTATTTT.

The chain couples TRBV28 to TRBJ2-1; 9 bases line up with TRBD2. This CDR3 spans 15 amino acids. J gave up 8 bases and V 8 bases, and 13 bases lay outside the gene matches. Germline lookup yields CDR1 MDHEN and CDR2 SYDVKM. CDR3 DNA: TGTGCCAGCTCCCCAGCGGGAGGAGGCTTGGATGAGCAGTTCTTC. Translated, it gives CASSPAGGGLDEQFF.

The V call is TRBV5-3, the J call TRBJ2-7, with 15 bases that match TRBD2. TRBV5-3 counts as an open reading frame of uncertain function. The CDR3 length is 21 residues. With 0 bases clipped from V and 0 bases from J, the junction kept 13 bases outside the gene matches. CDR3 DNA sequence: TGTGCCAGAAGCTTGGCTGAATCGGGACTAGCGGGGGGCCCGAGCTCCTACGAGCAGTACTTC. This translates into CARSLAESGLAGGPSSYEQYF.

This chain connects TRBV5-1 to TRBJ2-7; D call uncertain. V was shortened by 4 bases and J by 0 bases, with 11 bases between the two germline ends. Germline values: CDR1 SGHRS, CDR2 YFSETQ. The CDR3 length is 14 residues. CDR3 amino acids: CASSPPANSYEQYF. The CDR3 DNA reads as TGCGCCAGCAGCCCTCCGGCCAACTCCTACGAGCAGTACTTC.

In nucleotides, the CDR3 is TGCGCCAGCAAAACTGGTGGTAGTAGCAATCAGCCCCAGCATTTT. Amino acids: CASKTGGSSNQPQHF. The rearrangement links TRBV10-2 to TRBJ1-5; D remains ambiguous. V dropped 7 bases and J dropped 0 bases, with 13 bases sitting between them. There are 15 residues in the CDR3. From germline, CDR1 is WSHSY and CDR2 SAAADI.

The chain employs TRBV5-6 and TRBJ1-2; perhaps TRBD1 as D (5 bases). The V end lost 4 bases, the J end lost 4 bases, and 8 bases lay between the germline ends. The CDR3 contains 12 residues. Germline values: CDR1 SGHDT, CDR2 YYEEEE. CDR3 nucleotides: TGTGCCAGCAGCCCGCAGGGCTATGGCTACACCTTC. Its translation is CASSPQGYGYTF.

The chain has TRBV7-2 and TRBJ2-5, with TRBD2 identical over 11 bases. The CDR3 has 15 residues. V lost 4 bases and J lost 2; bases outside the gene matches: 3. The germline gives CDR1 SGHTA, CDR2 FQGNSA. CDR3 residues: CASSSGTSGQETQYF. The CDR3 region has the DNA TGTGCCAGCAGCTCCGGGACTAGCGGACAAGAGACCCAGTACTTC.

In DNA, the CDR3 is TGTGCCAGCAGCGCAAAAAACCCTACGGACAATGAGCAGTTCTTC. The encoded protein is CASSAKNPTDNEQFF. The chain carries TRBV9 and TRBJ2-1; D gene ambiguous. V shed 3 bases and J shed 5 bases, with 15 bases lying between them. This CDR3 is built from 15 residues. CDR1 and CDR2 from the germline V gene are SGDLS and YYNGEE.

The V gene is TRBV6-1, the J gene TRBJ1-3; D perhaps matches TRBD1 (6 bases). Germline CDR1 reads MNHNS; CDR2 reads SASEGT. V was shortened by 5 bases and J by 1 base, with 15 bases between the two germline ends. The CDR3 has 16 amino acids. CDR3 amino acids: CASSLYSRGSGNTIYF. CDR3 nucleotide sequence: TGTGCCAGCAGTCTCTACTCCAGGGGTTCTGGAAACACCATATATTTT.

This clonotype showed up just once. This chain joins TRBV27 and TRBJ1-1; D unclear. The CDR3 loop spans 12 amino acids. CDR1 is MNHEY, CDR2 SMNVEV, per germline (reference sequence). Trimming shortened V by 0 bases and J by 11 bases, and 10 bases separated the two germline ends. CDR3 region: CASSLSRGSAFF. The CDR3 nucleotides are TGTGCCAGCAGTTTATCGCGCGGGTCGGCTTTCTTT.

The chain recombines TRBV6-2 or TRBV6-3 with TRBJ2-4, with D perhaps assigned TRBD1 or TRBD2 (5 bases each). The CDR3 sequence is 14 residues long. CDR1 and CDR2 (germline): MNHEY, SVGEGT. The germline V and J ends were trimmed by 4 bases and 1 base, with 8 bases remaining between them. The CDR3 DNA reads as TGTGCCAGCAGTTTATGGGGGGCCAAAAACATTCAGTACTTC. Translating it yields CASSLWGAKNIQYF.

The DNA for the CDR3 is TGTGCCAGCAGTTTAAGATACGAGCAGTACTTC. Its protein product is CASSLRYEQYF. V and J are TRBV27 and TRBJ2-7; no clear D gene. There are 11 residues in the CDR3. CDR1 and CDR2 from the germline V gene are MNHEY and SMNVEV (reference sequence). The V and J ends lost 2 bases and 4 bases respectively, with 3 bases between them.

The chain couples TRBV7-9 to TRBJ1-2; 9 bases are shared with TRBD1. Germline trimming cut 5 bases from V and 8 bases from J; bases unmatched to any gene: 6. This CDR3 is 13 amino acids long. Germline CDR1 is SEHNR and CDR2 is FQNEAQ (reference sequence). DNA for the CDR3: TGTGCCAGCAGCATGACAGGGGGGGACGGCTACACCTTC. It specifies CASSMTGGDGYTF.

The J gene is TRBJ1-2, the V gene TRBV19; D gene unclear. V gave up 5 bases and J gave up 0 bases, with 13 bases separating them. CDR1 is LNHDA and CDR2 is SQIVND in the germline V gene (reference sequence). The CDR3 has 15 residues. The CDR3 bases are TGTGCCAGTAGTCGTGTGGACTCAGCTAACTATGGCTACACCTTC. Translated, it gives CASSRVDSANYGYTF. Drawing the rest from reference TRBV19 and TRBJ1-2, the complete variable domain is DGGITQSPKYLFRKEGQNVTLSCEQNLNHDAMYWYRQDPGQGLRLIYYSQIVNDFQKGDIAEGYSVSREKKESFPLTVTSAQKNPTAFYLCASSRVDSANYGYTFGSGTRLTVV.

V usage is TRBV24-1 and J usage is TRBJ2-1; the match to TRBD2 covers 9 bases. Per germline, CDR1 KGHDR and CDR2 SFDVKD. V lost 1 base to trimming and J lost 7 bases; unmatched junction nucleotides: 7. The CDR3 extends over 16 amino acids. The CDR3 loop is CATSDLRGGARNEQFF. Written as DNA, the CDR3 is TGTGCCACCAGTGATTTACGCGGGGGGGCCCGGAATGAGCAGTTCTTC.

The V gene is TRBV27, the J gene TRBJ2-7, with 8 nucleotides matching TRBD1. Per the germline V gene, CDR1 is MNHEY and CDR2 is SMNVEV (reference sequence). The V segment lost 5 bases and the J segment 4 bases; nucleotides outside the gene matches: 4. The CDR3 consists of 13 residues. The CDR3 protein is CASSADRGYEQYF. For the CDR3, the DNA is TGTGCCAGCAGTGCAGACAGGGGATACGAGCAGTACTTC.

The CDR3 protein is CASSLVQGADEQYF. Here the CDR3 DNA reads TGTGCCAGCAGTTTGGTCCAGGGGGCGGACGAGCAGTACTTC. The chain uses TRBV28 and TRBJ2-7; 8 bases fit TRBD1. V dropped 3 bases and J dropped 5; count of bases not matched to a gene: 6. The CDR3 runs to 14 residues. Germline V gene lookup returns CDR1 MDHEN and CDR2 SYDVKM.

The chain links TRBV5-6 to TRBJ2-7; the D gene is possibly TRBD1 (6 bases). Per germline, CDR1 SGHDT and CDR2 YYEEEE. V was cut by 4 bases and J by 2 bases, with 10 bases left in between. The CDR3 runs 13 residues. CDR3 bases: TGTGCCAGCAGCCCGGGACATCCCTACGAGCAGTACTTC. Protein: CASSPGHPYEQYF.

This clonotype turned up a few times. This chain joins TRBV7-2 and TRBJ2-2, with D unclear. The V end was cut by 8 bases, the J end by 4 bases, with 20 bases between. Germline lookup yields CDR1 SGHTA and CDR2 FQGNSA. CDR3 length equals 16 residues. CDR3: CASQDGTVSPTGELFF. CDR3 nucleotides: TGTGCCAGCCAGGACGGCACAGTATCTCCCACCGGGGAGCTGTTTTTT. The full variable domain, completed using reference TRBV7-2 and TRBJ2-2, is GAGVSQSPSNKVTEKGKDVELRCDPISGHTALYWYRQSLGQGLEFLIYFQGNSAPDKSGLPSDRFSAERTGGSVSTLTIQRTQQEDSAVYLCASQDGTVSPTGELFFGEGSRLTVL.

The chain is built from TRBV7-9 and TRBJ2-7; TRBD1 matches at 9 bases. The CDR3 loop spans 14 amino acids. V shed 4 bases, J shed 5 bases, and the junction held 6 bases outside the gene matches. Germline V gene data show CDR1 as SEHNR and CDR2 as FQNEAQ (reference sequence). CDR3 in amino acids: CASSWGTGIDEQYF. The CDR3 coding sequence is TGTGCCAGCAGCTGGGGGACAGGGATCGACGAGCAGTACTTC.

V is TRBV5-6 and J is TRBJ2-2, with 8 bases lining up with TRBD1. The trim removed 5 bases at V and 6 bases at J, leaving 15 bases unmatched. The germline gives CDR1 SGHDT, CDR2 YYEEEE. The CDR3 consists of 17 residues. The CDR3 protein is CASSLPLSTGDAGELFF. For the CDR3, the DNA is TGTGCCAGCAGTCTCCCTCTGTCGACAGGGGATGCCGGGGAGCTGTTTTTT.